The clone carrying this TCR beta chain has only one observation. The antigen is not known. Profiled with immunoSEQ multiplex PCR; TCRdb holds only in-frame clones, not every one. The sample records about 84,000 clones, approximately 90% being singletons. These data originate in a study of OX40 agonist ivuxolimab in advanced cancers. The CDR3 covers 15 residues. Between the trimmed V and J ends, which lost 2 bases and 2 bases, there was a span of 12 bases. Germline CDR1 reads KGHSH; CDR2 reads LQKENI. Autoimmune disease history or systemic immunosuppression meant exclusion. Broader study findings: Researchers report that CD8+ T cells had, on average, more expanded clones than CD4+. Expansion of clones was among the lowest in partial responders at 0.1-3.0 mg/kg. Determination of antigen specificity was not performed for the expanded peripheral T cells.

Sequences were derived from CD4+ or CD8+ T cells sorted from blood, sampled in a trial of the OX40 agonist ivuxolimab. This clonotype was obtained from an adult with an advanced solid tumor such as melanoma, head and neck, liver or kidney cancer. The chain joins TRBV18 to TRBJ1-2, with TRBD1 as a possible D gene (6 bases). The CDR3 DNA reads TGTGCCAGCTCACCAATCACAGGGCCAAACTATGGCTACACCTTC. It encodes CASSPITGPNYGYTF.